This T cell receptor (beta chain) was obtained from a study of radiotherapy plus CTLA-4 blockade in lung cancer. Germline V CDR1 and CDR2: LNHDA, SQIVND (reference sequence). V was shortened by 4 bases and J by 4 bases, with 19 bases between the two germline ends. The CDR3 loop spans 16 amino acids. Findings and limits, study-wide: Among blood TCR repertoires after radiotherapy plus ipilimumab, tumor-derived clones expanded.

The method was immunoSEQ multiplex PCR; TCRdb's version includes in-frame clones alone and lacks a portion of them. This sample carries around 80,000 clones, around 74% of them seen once, and the ten largest clones take roughly a tenth. Points on this clone: The antigen is undetermined.

Here the sequenced sample was peripheral blood, taken from a patient treated with radiotherapy plus ipilimumab. The TCR sequence derives from a human donor with non-small cell lung cancer whose response to radiotherapy plus ipilimumab could not be evaluated. The chain recombines TRBV19 with TRBJ1-2; the D gene is possibly TRBD1 (6 bases). CDR3 sequence: CASSTPLGRGGYGYTF. CDR3 sequence (DNA): TGTGCCAGTAGTACTCCCCTCGGAAGAGGGGGCTATGGCTACACCTTC.